These T cell receptor beta chains were read from a single sample in a study of Graves' ophthalmopathy and Graves' hyperthyroidism. TCRdb itself ran the multiplex PCR reads through MiXCR, one entry per CDR3 protein. The sample holds 150,000 or so distinct CDR3 sequences, about 40% seen once. Sequences were obtained from peripheral blood. The receptors here all came from a woman aged 40 to 55 with Graves' ophthalmopathy. The conserved cysteine and the conserved F or W are not part of the CDR3 here. The D gene is left open where the match is weak.

j_call d_call v_call cdr3_aa
TRBJ2-7 . TRBV7-2 ASSTNPGAYEQY
TRBJ2-5 . TRBV7-9 ASSFSLGETQY
TRBJ2-7 . TRBV30 AWKGVGDEQY
TRBJ1-5 . TRBV6-5 ASSYLSTDQPQH
TRBJ2-7 . TRBV7-8 ASSLDIGASYEQY
TRBJ1-1 . TRBV6-2/TRBV6-3 ASSSRTVEDTEAF
TRBJ2-5 . TRBV7-2 ASSPPPGRTQY
TRBJ2-7 . TRBV7-2 ASSLGYLLEQY
TRBJ2-5 TRBD2 TRBV5-6 ASSFPSGREAQY
TRBJ2-5 TRBD1 TRBV24-1 ATSDYNRGRKETQY
TRBJ2-2 TRBD2 TRBV28 ASLPPGTRFGELF
TRBJ2-7 TRBD2 TRBV11-2 ASSQEGLAGAGEQY
TRBJ2-7 . TRBV6-1 ACSVTLLAYEQY
TRBJ2-3 . TRBV19 ASSILGGGPTDTQY
TRBJ1-3 . TRBV20-1 SAHGGLSGNTIY
TRBJ2-2 TRBD2 TRBV6-2/TRBV6-3 ASSLAGVLTGELF
TRBJ2-2 TRBD1 TRBV24-1 ATSDDRDTGELF
TRBJ1-2 TRBD1 TRBV27 ASSLGTRTGYGYT
TRBJ2-5 TRBD2 TRBV12-3/TRBV12-4 ASSSGTSGPETQY
TRBJ2-7 TRBD1 TRBV28 ASSRGQGTYEQY
TRBJ1-6 . TRBV12-3/TRBV12-4 ATSLGMDSPLH
TRBJ2-5 . TRBV7-2 ASSLVSQETQY
TRBJ1-1 . TRBV6-1 ASSGFTGNTEAF
TRBJ2-5 . TRBV6-2/TRBV6-3 ASSYSTVGGETQY
TRBJ2-5 TRBD1 TRBV28 ASSLPGQGQETQY
TRBJ2-5 TRBD1 TRBV6-2/TRBV6-3 ASSYSTGGAETQY
TRBJ1-2 TRBD1 TRBV27 ASSPRDRGGHGYT
TRBJ1-1 . TRBV12-3/TRBV12-4 ASSFGTEAF
TRBJ2-7 TRBD1 TRBV5-1 ASSRTGVNEQY